Below are 17 T cell receptor beta chains sequenced from a single sample in a study of blood T cell repertoires in COVID-19. The repertoire was sequenced with immunoSEQ multiplex PCR; TCRdb's copy has only in-frame clones and lacks some. Here the sample spans 200,000 to 250,000 clones, roughly nine tenths being singletons. Material: peripheral blood. The receptors here all came from a man aged 25-40 years with acute or convalescent COVID-19.

This clone showed up many times. The V and J genes are TRBV5-1 and TRBJ1-4; 9 bases map to TRBD1. The CDR3 has 14 residues. Trimming at V came to 5 bases and at J to 10 bases, leaving 9 bases not matched to a gene. Germline V gene data show CDR1 as SGHRS and CDR2 as YFSETQ. The CDR3 DNA reads as TGCGCCAGCAGGTCCGGGACAGGGTTGGGAAAACTGTTTTTT. It encodes CASRSGTGLGKLFF. Drawing the rest from reference TRBV5-1 and TRBJ1-4, the complete variable domain is KAGVTQTPRYLIKTRGQQVTLSCSPISGHRSVSWYQQTPGQGLQFLFEYFSETQRNKGNFPGRFSGRQFSNSRSEMNVSTLELGDSALYLCASRSGTGLGKLFFGSGTQLSVL.

The CDR3 DNA reads TGTGCCAGCAGCCAAATCAGGGCAGGGGTAGGCGGCTACACCTTC. Translation gives CASSQIRAGVGGYTF. The chain recombines TRBV3-1 (or the pseudogene TRBV3-2) with TRBJ1-2; D might be TRBD1 (6 bases). V was clipped by 2 bases and J by 8 bases, with 18 bases between them. Germline values: CDR1 LGHDT, CDR2 YNNKEL (reference sequence). The CDR3 runs to 15 residues.

The genes are TRBV6-6 and TRBJ1-4; D perhaps matches TRBD1 (6 bases). This CDR3 contains 15 residues. CDR1 and CDR2 from the germline V gene are MNHNY and SVGAGI (reference sequence). The V end was cut by 5 bases, the J end by 5 bases, with 15 bases between. The CDR3 protein is CASSTQTTGNEKLFF. CDR3 in DNA: TGTGCCAGCAGTACCCAAACCACAGGGAATGAAAAACTGTTTTTT.

The rearrangement joins TRBV28 to TRBJ2-1; possible D gene TRBD1, 5 bases. Germline V gene data show CDR1 as MDHEN and CDR2 as SYDVKM. Trimming pared 7 bases from V and 9 bases from J, leaving 10 bases between. This CDR3 comprises 11 residues. CDR3 region: CASTQGVEQFF. The CDR3 coding sequence is TGTGCCAGCACCCAGGGCGTTGAGCAGTTCTTC.

The chain couples TRBV7-6 to TRBJ2-5; 11 nucleotides line up with TRBD1. This CDR3 is built from 16 residues. CDR1 is SGHVS and CDR2 is FNYEAQ in the germline V gene. With 5 bases clipped from V and 6 bases from J, the junction kept 11 bases outside the gene matches. The CDR3: CASSPHPGTGGKTQYF. The CDR3 DNA reads TGTGCCAGCAGCCCCCATCCCGGGACAGGGGGAAAGACCCAGTACTTC.

The V gene is TRBV5-1, the J gene TRBJ1-2; 8 nucleotides align to TRBD1. J was trimmed by 8 bases and V by 4 bases; bases with no gene match: 10. The germline gives CDR1 SGHRS, CDR2 YFSETQ. This CDR3 is built from 14 residues. The CDR3 sequence: CASSPDRARRGYTF. The CDR3 nucleotides read TGCGCCAGCAGCCCGGACAGGGCACGCCGGGGCTACACCTTC.

The chain couples TRBV25-1 to TRBJ1-1; the D gene is possibly TRBD1 (5 bases). V was shortened by 1 base and J by 1 base, with 10 bases between the two germline ends. Germline V lookup: CDR1 MGHDK, CDR2 SYGVNS. The CDR3 is made up of 15 amino acids. CDR3 in amino acids: CASSESTAPNTEAFF. CDR3 bases: TGTGCCAGCAGTGAATCGACAGCGCCGAACACTGAAGCTTTCTTT.

The gene calls are TRBV19 and TRBJ2-1, with D hard to call. Per the germline V gene, CDR1 is LNHDA and CDR2 is SQIVND (reference sequence). This CDR3 contains 12 residues. The V end lost 6 bases, the J end lost 6 bases, and 9 bases lay between the germline ends. The CDR3 coding sequence is TGTGCCAGTAGCATGGGCCCCAATGAGCAGTTCTTC. The encoded protein is CASSMGPNEQFF.

The chain joins TRBV5-4 to TRBJ2-7; 8 nucleotides match TRBD2. This CDR3 has 13 residues. Germline CDR1 is SGHNT and CDR2 is YYREEE (reference sequence). V lost 4 bases, J lost 5 bases, and 5 bases stayed unmatched. The CDR3 nucleotides are TGTGCCAGCAGCCCCCGGACTAGCAACGAGCAGTACTTC. Its translation: CASSPRTSNEQYF.

The J gene is TRBJ1-1, the V gene TRBV28, with 10 bases identical to TRBD1. V was clipped by 5 bases and J by 5 bases; unmatched bases: 5. Germline V gene sequence: CDR1 MDHEN, CDR2 SYDVKM. This CDR3 contains 14 residues. The CDR3 loop reads CASSQTGGETEAFF. DNA of the CDR3: TGTGCCAGCAGTCAGACAGGGGGCGAAACTGAAGCTTTCTTT.

The rearrangement joins TRBV7-2 to TRBJ1-2; 8 nucleotides agree with TRBD1. CDR1 SGHTA and CDR2 FQGNSA come from the germline V gene. V shed 5 bases, J shed 2 bases, and the junction held 10 bases outside the gene matches. The CDR3 runs 16 residues. The CDR3: CASSPSDDRGNYGYTF. CDR3 nucleotide sequence: TGTGCCAGCAGCCCAAGCGACGACAGGGGAAACTATGGCTACACCTTC.

The chain has TRBV30 and TRBJ2-5; TRBD2 might be the D (6 bases). This CDR3 spans 14 amino acids. Looked up from germline, CDR1 is GTSNPN and CDR2 is SVGIG (reference sequence). V was cut by 3 bases and J by 5 bases, with 16 bases left in between. The chain's CDR3 is CAWSGGAVAETQYF. In DNA form, the CDR3 reads TGTGCCTGGAGCGGGGGAGCCGTGGCGGAGACCCAGTACTTC.

The genes are TRBV6-5 and TRBJ1-1; 10 bases are a match to TRBD1. The CDR3 loop spans 15 amino acids. Germline CDR1 and CDR2: MNHEY and SVGAGI. V shed 6 bases, J shed 5 bases, and the junction held 9 bases outside the gene matches. CDR3 in amino acids: CASSLTGGAGTEAFF. CDR3 DNA sequence: TGTGCCAGCAGCTTGACAGGGGGCGCGGGGACTGAAGCTTTCTTT.

This chain joins TRBV5-6 and TRBJ1-2; D unresolved. Germline assignment: CDR1 SGHDT and CDR2 YYEEEE. This CDR3 has 11 residues. The V end was cut by 4 bases, the J end by 2 bases, with 3 bases between. This CDR3 reads CASSINYGYTF. CDR3 DNA: TGTGCCAGCAGCATAAACTATGGCTACACCTTC.

J is TRBJ2-2 and V is TRBV5-1; TRBD1 aligns across 8 bases. CDR1 and CDR2 from the germline V gene are SGHRS and YFSETQ. After removal of 3 bases from V and 2 bases from J, the junction contained 9 bases not matched to a gene. The CDR3 contains 17 residues. CDR3 sequence reads: CASSYGQGLLNTGELFF. The DNA for the CDR3 is TGCGCCAGCAGCTACGGACAGGGCCTACTCAACACCGGGGAGCTGTTTTTT.

This clone has more than one count but fewer than ten. This chain connects TRBV10-2 to TRBJ1-2; 7 bases fit TRBD1. From germline, CDR1 is WSHSY and CDR2 SAAADI. The CDR3 has 12 amino acids. J lost 3 bases, V lost 5 bases, and 0 bases had no gene match. The CDR3 region has the DNA TGCGCCAGCAGTACAGGGGACTATGGCTACACCTTC. It translates to CASSTGDYGYTF.

The J gene is TRBJ2-5, the V gene TRBV19; 15 bases are a match to TRBD2. Germline-derived CDR1 and CDR2 are LNHDA and SQIVND (reference sequence). The CDR3 has 20 amino acids. Trimming at V came to 6 bases and at J to 2 bases, leaving 16 bases not matched to a gene. The CDR3 reads CASSPRTSGGARQSQETQYF. Written as DNA, the CDR3 is TGTGCCAGTAGCCCCCGGACTAGCGGGGGGGCTCGTCAGTCTCAAGAGACCCAGTACTTC.